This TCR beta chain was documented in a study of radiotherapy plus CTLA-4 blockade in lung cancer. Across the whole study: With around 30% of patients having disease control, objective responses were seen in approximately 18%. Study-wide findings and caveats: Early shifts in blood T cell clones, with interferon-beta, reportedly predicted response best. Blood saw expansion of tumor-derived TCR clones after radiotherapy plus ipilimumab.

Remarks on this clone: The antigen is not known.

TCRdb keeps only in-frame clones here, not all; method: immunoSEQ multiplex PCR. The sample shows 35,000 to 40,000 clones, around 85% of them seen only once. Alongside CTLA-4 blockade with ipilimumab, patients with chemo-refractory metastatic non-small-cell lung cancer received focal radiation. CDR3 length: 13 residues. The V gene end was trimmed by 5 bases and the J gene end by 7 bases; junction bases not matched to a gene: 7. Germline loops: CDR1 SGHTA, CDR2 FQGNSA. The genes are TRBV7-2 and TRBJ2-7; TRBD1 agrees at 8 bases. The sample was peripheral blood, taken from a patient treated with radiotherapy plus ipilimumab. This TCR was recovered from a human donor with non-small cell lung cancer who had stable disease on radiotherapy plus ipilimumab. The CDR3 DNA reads TGTGCCAGCAGCCGGGACAGGTTGAGAGAGCAGTACTTC. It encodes CASSRDRLREQYF.